These 4 T cell receptor beta chains were all obtained from the same sample, sequenced in a study of CD8+ T cells in alopecia areata. RNA was isolated and reverse transcribed to cDNA, the sequencing template. Using immunoSEQ multiplex PCR, the repertoire was profiled, and TCRdb retains in-frame clones only, with some absent. The sample holds 110,000 to 150,000 clones, 40% to 65% seen once. The sample was CD4+ T cells sorted from blood, taken at week 0. These receptors all stem from a human donor with alopecia areata.

This clone occurred once. The V gene is TRBV15, the J gene TRBJ2-3, with 8 bases identical to TRBD1. This CDR3 contains 18 residues. V was pared by 3 bases and J by 4 bases, with 15 bases of the junction left unmatched. The germline CDR1 and CDR2 sequences are LNHNV and YYDKDF (reference sequence). The CDR3, as DNA: TGTGCCACCAGCAGTCCCCTGGGCGGCAGGGGGCTCCCAGATACGCAGTATTTT. It yields the protein CATSSPLGGRGLPDTQYF.

This clone was counted only a few times. The chain recombines TRBV6-6 with TRBJ2-7; 7 bases are shared with TRBD1. Germline CDR1 MNHNY, CDR2 SVGAGI (reference sequence). The junction had 10 bases not matched to a gene; V was cut back by 6 bases and J by 2 bases. The CDR3 extends over 15 amino acids. Written as DNA, the CDR3 is TGTGCCAGCAGCCTACCGGGACAGCCTCCCTACGAGCAGTACTTC. The encoded protein is CASSLPGQPPYEQYF.

The CDR3 DNA reads TGTGCCAGCAGTGAAAGGGCTAGCGGGAGGGGTGAGGCCCAGTACTTC. Translation gives CASSERASGRGEAQYF. The rearrangement links TRBV2 to TRBJ2-5, with TRBD2 matching over 12 bases. CDR1 is SNHLY and CDR2 is FYNNEI in the germline V gene. Trimming took 2 bases from V and 9 from J; bases not matched to a gene: 10. The CDR3 contains 16 residues.

V usage is TRBV15 and J usage is TRBJ2-5; TRBD2 matches 8 bases. CDR1 LNHNV and CDR2 YYDKDF come from the germline V gene (reference sequence). This CDR3 spans 16 amino acids. The junction had 9 bases not matched to a gene; V was cut back by 5 bases and J by 1 base. The CDR3, as DNA: TGTGCCACCAGCCTCCCTCGGGCGGGAGGCCAAGAGACCCAGTACTTC. Its translation is CATSLPRAGGQETQYF.